The 26 T cell receptor beta chains listed next were all sequenced from one sample in a study of beta chain features in type 1 diabetes. General observations from the study: Researchers report that Type 1 diabetes patients had moderately but significantly shorter TCRB CDR3s across all four CD4+ subsets.

The isolated RNA, all of it, was reverse transcribed, so expressed TCRB transcripts were what got sequenced. Repertoires were generated with immunoSEQ multiplex PCR, while TCRdb's copy carries only in-frame clones and drops some. The table includes over 300,000 clones, about a tenth detected once. These receptors have no identified antigens. The source material was central memory CD4+ T cells from blood. These receptors originate from a man in his thirties or forties with type 1 diabetes.

CDR3 sequence: CASASGGGPLETQYF. For the CDR3, the DNA is TGTGCCAGCGCCTCTGGCGGGGGGCCTCTGGAGACCCAGTACTTC. The genes are TRBV18 and TRBJ2-5; TRBD2 aligns across 8 bases. Per the germline V gene, CDR1 is KGHSH and CDR2 is LQKENI. The V segment lost 8 bases and the J segment 5 bases; nucleotides outside the gene matches: 13. The CDR3 sequence is 15 residues long.

There are many counts of this clone. The chain has TRBV12-5 and TRBJ2-7; 8 positions agree with TRBD1. V lost 0 bases, J lost 4 bases, and 8 bases stayed unmatched. Germline V gives CDR1 LGHNT, CDR2 FRNRAP. CDR3 length: 16 residues. The CDR3 sequence is CASGLVSRTGLYEQYF. The CDR3 coding sequence is TGTGCTAGTGGTTTGGTTTCGCGGACAGGGTTATACGAGCAGTACTTC.

The V and J genes are TRBV29-1 and TRBJ1-5; maybe TRBD1 (5 bases). The CDR3 is 12 amino acids. V dropped 4 bases and J dropped 4 bases, with 8 bases sitting between them. Germline CDR1 SQVTM, CDR2 ANQGSEA. CDR3 nucleotides: TGCAGCGTTGTTGAGGGGAATCAGCCCCAGCATTTT. It codes for CSVVEGNQPQHF.

This clone showed up just a few times. The chain links TRBV4-3 to TRBJ1-1; TRBD1 is a possible D gene (5 bases). CDR1 is LGHNA, CDR2 YSLEER, per germline. CDR3 size: 15 residues. Trimming took off 1 base at V and 7 bases at J, with 16 bases between the two ends. The CDR3 DNA reads TGCGCCAGCAGCCAAGCAGCCAGGGTGGGGATTGAAGCTTTCTTT. This codes for CASSQAARVGIEAFF.

The chain links TRBV5-1 to TRBJ2-2, with D perhaps TRBD1 (6 bases). CDR3 length: 15 residues. CDR1 is SGHRS, CDR2 YFSETQ, per germline. V was cut by 4 bases and J by 2 bases, with 12 bases left in between. Here the CDR3 reads CASSIGQTNTGELFF. The DNA for the CDR3 is TGCGCCAGCAGCATAGGACAGACCAACACCGGGGAGCTGTTTTTT.

V is TRBV6-1 and J is TRBJ1-2, with D possibly TRBD1 on 5 matching bases. Germline V gene lookup returns CDR1 MNHNS and CDR2 SASEGT. Trimming pared 3 bases from V and 8 bases from J, leaving 13 bases between. The CDR3 loop spans 13 amino acids. CDR3 sequence reads: CASSEGRSTGYTF. CDR3 in DNA: TGTGCCAGCAGTGAGGGACGGTCTACGGGCTACACCTTC.

The genes are TRBV6-5 and TRBJ1-3, with D possibly being TRBD1 (5 bases). Germline V CDR1 and CDR2: MNHEY, SVGAGI. V was shortened by 5 bases and J by 0 bases, with 11 bases between the two germline ends. The CDR3 runs 15 residues. CDR3 in DNA: TGTGCCAGCAGTCTAGACAGTAACTCTGGAAACACCATATATTTT. This codes for CASSLDSNSGNTIYF.

This clone was counted a few times. The V gene is TRBV18, the J gene TRBJ1-2; 9 bases are shared with TRBD1. V lost 5 bases and J lost 3; bases outside the gene matches: 7. Germline CDR1 and CDR2: KGHSH and LQKENI. The CDR3 covers 15 residues. CDR3 sequence: CASSAGQGLDYGYTF. CDR3 nucleotides: TGTGCCAGCTCAGCGGGACAGGGTTTGGACTATGGCTACACCTTC.

The gene calls are TRBV6-5 and TRBJ1-6, with D hard to call. The CDR3 covers 15 residues. Trimming stripped 0 bases from V and 4 bases from J, with 7 bases between. The germline V gene has CDR1 MNHEY and CDR2 SVGAGI. CDR3 loop: CASSYSLGYNSPLHF. The CDR3 DNA is TGTGCCAGCAGTTACTCGCTGGGGTATAATTCACCCCTCCACTTT.

This clone was detected a few times. The chain uses TRBV30 and TRBJ2-1; 7 nucleotides align to TRBD1. V gave up 1 base and J gave up 5 bases; unmatched junction bases: 5. Germline lookup yields CDR1 GTSNPN and CDR2 SVGIG (reference sequence). This CDR3 comprises 14 residues. CDR3 amino acids: CAWSANTGDNEQFF. The CDR3 DNA reads TGTGCCTGGAGTGCCAATACAGGGGACAATGAGCAGTTCTTC.

The chain joins TRBV6-5 to TRBJ1-2; D gene ambiguous. The CDR3 runs 13 residues. V was cut by 5 bases and J by 8 bases, with 15 bases left in between. Germline CDR1 MNHEY, CDR2 SVGAGI. As DNA, the CDR3 is TGTGCCAGCAGTGAAACGGGGTCGACCGGCTACACCTTC. Translated, it gives CASSETGSTGYTF.

This clone has only a few counts. V and J are TRBV7-2 and TRBJ1-5; D is perhaps TRBD1 (5 bases). The CDR3 has 14 residues. Germline lookup yields CDR1 SGHTA and CDR2 FQGNSA. V dropped 4 bases and J dropped 8 bases, with 15 bases sitting between them. The DNA for the CDR3 is TGTGCCAGCAGCTCCCCCGGGGACGGGAAGCCCCAGCATTTT. This gives the protein CASSSPGDGKPQHF. The full variable domain, with the rest looked up from reference TRBV7-2 and TRBJ1-5, is GAGVSQSPSNKVTEKGKDVELRCDPISGHTALYWYRQSLGQGLEFLIYFQGNSAPDKSGLPSDRFSAERTGGSVSTLTIQRTQQEDSAVYLCASSSPGDGKPQHFGDGTRLSIL.

This clone was observed a few times. The chain joins TRBV25-1 to TRBJ2-5, with 7 bases lining up with TRBD1. The CDR3 totals 14 residues. Germline-derived CDR1 and CDR2 are MGHDK and SYGVNS. J was trimmed by 5 bases and V by 2 bases; bases with no gene match: 5. Here the CDR3 DNA reads TGTGCCAGCAGTGAACCTGGGACAGCTGAGACCCAGTACTTC. Translating gives CASSEPGTAETQYF.

V is TRBV7-2 and J is TRBJ1-2; TRBD1 might be the D (5 bases). This CDR3 spans 14 amino acids. From germline, CDR1 is SGHTA and CDR2 FQGNSA. V was clipped by 4 bases and J by 1 base, with 10 bases between them. CDR3 in DNA: TGTGCCAGCAGCTCGGGACTCATTAACTATGGCTACACCTTC. Its translation: CASSSGLINYGYTF. The entire variable domain, with the rest obtained from reference TRBV7-2 and TRBJ1-2, is as follows: GAGVSQSPSNKVTEKGKDVELRCDPISGHTALYWYRQSLGQGLEFLIYFQGNSAPDKSGLPSDRFSAERTGGSVSTLTIQRTQQEDSAVYLCASSSGLINYGYTFGSGTRLTVV.

This clone was picked up a small number of times. The V gene is TRBV7-2, the J gene TRBJ2-7; D is perhaps TRBD1 (6 bases). The CDR3 loop spans 14 amino acids. Germline V lookup: CDR1 SGHTA, CDR2 FQGNSA. Trimming stripped 3 bases from V and 0 bases from J, with 9 bases between. The CDR3: CASSFRQDSYEQYF. Here the CDR3 DNA reads TGTGCCAGCAGCTTCCGACAGGACTCCTACGAGCAGTACTTC. The whole variable domain, filled in from reference TRBV7-2 and TRBJ2-7, reads GAGVSQSPSNKVTEKGKDVELRCDPISGHTALYWYRQSLGQGLEFLIYFQGNSAPDKSGLPSDRFSAERTGGSVSTLTIQRTQQEDSAVYLCASSFRQDSYEQYFGPGTRLTVT.

This clone was detected ten times or more. The chain combines TRBV18 with TRBJ2-5; D gene unclear. Between the trimmed V and J ends, which lost 3 bases and 5 bases, there was a span of 10 bases. The germline V gene encodes CDR1 KGHSH and CDR2 LQKENI. CDR3 length: 13 amino acids. The CDR3 nucleotides read TGTGCCAGCTCACCCGTAAAAGGGGAGACCCAGTACTTC. As protein: CASSPVKGETQYF.

The rearrangement uses TRBV9 and TRBJ2-5; 8 nucleotides agree with TRBD1. The CDR3 spans 15 residues. CDR1 is SGDLS, CDR2 YYNGEE, per germline. Germline trimming cut 2 bases from V and 4 bases from J; bases unmatched to any gene: 7. CDR3: CASSVRQGPPETQYF. The CDR3 region has the DNA TGTGCCAGCAGCGTGCGACAGGGGCCCCCAGAGACCCAGTACTTC.

This clone was observed once. The rearrangement joins TRBV5-6 to TRBJ1-6; the D gene is possibly TRBD1 (5 bases). The CDR3 loop spans 14 amino acids. CDR1 is SGHDT and CDR2 is YYEEEE in the germline V gene. V was pared by 3 bases and J by 5 bases, with 9 bases between. The CDR3 loop reads CASSWDGDNSPLHF. CDR3 DNA: TGTGCCAGCAGCTGGGACGGTGATAATTCACCCCTCCACTTT.

This clone was counted between two and nine times. The V and J genes are TRBV5-1 and TRBJ1-2; D not resolved. This CDR3 has 13 residues. V gave up 0 bases and J gave up 7 bases, with 10 bases separating them. Germline lookup yields CDR1 SGHRS and CDR2 YFSETQ. CDR3 nucleotides: TGCGCCAGCAGCTTGGGGGGTTCCCTTGGCTACACCTTC. This gives the protein CASSLGGSLGYTF.

In DNA form, the CDR3 reads TGTGCCAGCAAGACTAGCGGGGGAATTTACGAGCAGTACTTC. This codes for CASKTSGGIYEQYF. The genes are TRBV2 and TRBJ2-7; 12 bases fit TRBD2. CDR3 length: 14 residues. Germline values: CDR1 SNHLY, CDR2 FYNNEI. Trimming took 7 bases from V and 4 from J; bases not matched to a gene: 5. Together with reference TRBV2 and TRBJ2-7, the CDR3 gives the full variable domain: EPEVTQTPSHQVTQMGQEVILRCVPISNHLYFYWYRQILGQKVEFLVSFYNNEISEKSEIFDDQFSVERPDGSNFTLKIRSTKLEDSAMYFCASKTSGGIYEQYFGPGTRLTVT.

The chain combines TRBV9 with TRBJ2-7, with D unresolved. The CDR3 loop spans 13 amino acids. Looked up from germline, CDR1 is SGDLS and CDR2 is YYNGEE. V gave up 3 bases and J gave up 11 bases, with 18 bases separating them. The DNA for the CDR3 is TGTGCCAGCAGCGCCGATCTTTCCTCACGGGAGTACTTC. Amino acids: CASSADLSSREYF.

This chain connects TRBV9 to TRBJ2-3, with D tentatively TRBD2 (7 bases). The germline gives CDR1 SGDLS, CDR2 YYNGEE. This CDR3 spans 16 amino acids. V was clipped by 5 bases and J by 2 bases, with 18 bases between them. CDR3 coding DNA: TGTGCCAGCAGTGAAATGGGGGGGGCCCACACAGATACGCAGTATTTT. Encoded protein: CASSEMGGAHTDTQYF.

This clone occurred a few times. An end of the junction differs from the germline gene, which may be a read error. J is TRBJ2-5 and V is TRBV6-6, with 8 bases aligning to TRBD2. The CDR3 spans 14 residues. CDR1 and CDR2 (germline): MNHNY, SVGAGI (reference sequence). The CDR3 reads CAISEGTSPETQYF. DNA for the CDR3: TGTGCCATCAGTGAGGGGACTAGTCCCGAGACCCAGTACTTC.

This rearrangement joins TRBV9 to TRBJ2-1, with 9 bases identical to TRBD2. Trimming took 0 bases from V and 4 from J; bases not matched to a gene: 2. Germline CDR1 SGDLS, CDR2 YYNGEE. This CDR3 is built from 15 residues. The CDR3 DNA sequence: TGTGCCAGCAGCGTAGCTAGCGGGGATTACAATGAGCAGTTCTTC. It translates to CASSVASGDYNEQFF.

J is TRBJ2-3 and V is TRBV7-9; D is uncertain. Germline V CDR1 and CDR2: SEHNR, FQNEAQ (reference sequence). Trimming stripped 4 bases from V and 6 bases from J, with 5 bases between. The CDR3 contains 11 residues. This chain's CDR3 is CASSSSDTQYF. CDR3 nucleotide sequence: TGTGCCAGCAGCTCCAGCGATACGCAGTATTTT.

CDR3 region: CASSTWTGIGYGYTF. The CDR3 region has the DNA TGTGCCAGTAGTACCTGGACAGGGATCGGCTATGGCTACACCTTC. This chain joins TRBV19 and TRBJ1-2; 8 nucleotides align to TRBD1. CDR1 is LNHDA, CDR2 SQIVND, per germline (reference sequence). The CDR3 spans 15 residues. Trimming cost V 4 bases and J 4 bases; bases outside gene matches: 8.